What follows describes a single TCR beta chain. The sample belongs to a study of CD8+CD57+ T cells in acquired aplastic anemia. Investigators profiled TCR beta VDJ and CDR3 from genomic DNA template. TCRdb itself ran the reads through MiXCR, one entry per CDR3 protein. The repertoire holds some 42,000 distinct CDR3 sequences, with approximately 67% as singletons. Germline V gene data show CDR1 as DFQATT and CDR2 as SNEGSKA (reference sequence). CDR3 size: 14 residues. The J segment lost 4 bases and the V segment lost 6 bases, leaving 10 bases of the junction unmatched. The source material was sorted CD4+, CD8+, or CD8+CD57+ T cells (not recorded which) from PBMCs. This sequence originates from a human donor in good health, serving as a control. This chain links TRBV20-1 with TRBJ1-1; the match to TRBD1 covers 8 bases. The CDR3 region has the DNA TGCAGTGCCCACTGGACAGGGAAGACCACTGAAGCTTTCTTT. This codes for CSAHWTGKTTEAFF.